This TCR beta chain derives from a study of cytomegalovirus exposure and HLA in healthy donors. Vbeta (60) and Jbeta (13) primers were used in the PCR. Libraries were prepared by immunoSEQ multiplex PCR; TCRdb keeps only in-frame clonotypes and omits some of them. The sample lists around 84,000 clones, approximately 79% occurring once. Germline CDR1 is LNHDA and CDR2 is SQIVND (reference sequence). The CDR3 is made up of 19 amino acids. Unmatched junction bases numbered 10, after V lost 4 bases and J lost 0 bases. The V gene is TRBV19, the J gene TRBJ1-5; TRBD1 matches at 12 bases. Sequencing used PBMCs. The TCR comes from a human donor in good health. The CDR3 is CASSKNAGTGGFSNQPQHF. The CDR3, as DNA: TGTGCCAGTAGTAAAAATGCCGGGACAGGGGGCTTTAGCAATCAGCCCCAGCATTTT.